This TCR beta chain is from a study of blood T cell repertoires in COVID-19. Study background: PBMCs, B-cell-depleted T cells, or T cells provided the cDNA or gDNA that made up the material.

This clone has just one count. After removal of 6 bases from V and 7 bases from J, the junction contained 9 bases not matched to a gene. Germline CDR1 is WSHSY and CDR2 is SAAADI. The CDR3 contains 14 residues. In the source study's methods: Reference gene primer amplification gave nucleated cell count estimates. Profiled with immunoSEQ multiplex PCR; TCRdb holds only in-frame clones, not every one. V, J and clone size were drawn from that table, and D and trimming were deduced from the DNA. Among 150,000 to 200,000 clones, approximately 80% were seen once, and the ten largest hold roughly 9.1%. Sequencing was done on a sample of peripheral blood. The V call is TRBV10-2, the J call TRBJ1-1; TRBD1 aligns across 9 bases. The source of this sequence is an elderly woman with active or convalescent COVID-19. The CDR3 sequence is CASRPGQGSFEAFF. The CDR3 DNA follows: TGCGCCAGCAGGCCGGGACAGGGTTCATTTGAAGCTTTCTTT.